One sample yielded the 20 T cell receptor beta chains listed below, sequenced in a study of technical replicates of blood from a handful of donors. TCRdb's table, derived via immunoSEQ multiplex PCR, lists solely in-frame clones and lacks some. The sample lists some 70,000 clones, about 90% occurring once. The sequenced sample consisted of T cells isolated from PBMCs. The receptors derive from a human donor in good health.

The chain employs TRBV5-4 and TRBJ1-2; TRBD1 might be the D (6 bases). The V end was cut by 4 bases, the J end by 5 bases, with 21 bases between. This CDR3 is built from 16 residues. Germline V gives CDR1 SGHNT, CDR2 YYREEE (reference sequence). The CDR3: CASSPLQGTPLYGYTF. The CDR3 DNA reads TGTGCCAGCAGCCCGTTACAGGGCACCCCCCTTTATGGCTACACCTTC.

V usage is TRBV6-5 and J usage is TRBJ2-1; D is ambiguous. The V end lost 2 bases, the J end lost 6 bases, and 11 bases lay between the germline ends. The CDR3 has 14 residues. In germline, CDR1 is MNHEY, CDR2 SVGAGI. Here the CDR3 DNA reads TGTGCCAGCAGTTACAGTCCGGTGAGCAATGAGCAGTTCTTC. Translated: CASSYSPVSNEQFF.

The CDR3 nucleotides read TGCGCCAGCAGCTCAGCTGCTAGCGCGAACTCGCTATGGTACTTC. Translated: CASSSAASANSLWYF. The V gene is TRBV5-1, the J gene TRBJ2-4, with a weak D call TRBD2 (6 bases). The CDR3 is 15 amino acids. The ends were cut back, 3 bases at V and 15 bases at J, with 25 bases in the middle. Germline V gene sequence: CDR1 SGHRS, CDR2 YFSETQ.

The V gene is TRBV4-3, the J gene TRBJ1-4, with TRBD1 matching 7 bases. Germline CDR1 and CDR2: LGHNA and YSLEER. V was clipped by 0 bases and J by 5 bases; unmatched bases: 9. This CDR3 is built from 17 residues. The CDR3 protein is CASSQDIPGGENEKLFF. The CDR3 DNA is TGCGCCAGCAGCCAAGATATCCCAGGGGGTGAAAATGAAAAACTGTTTTTT.

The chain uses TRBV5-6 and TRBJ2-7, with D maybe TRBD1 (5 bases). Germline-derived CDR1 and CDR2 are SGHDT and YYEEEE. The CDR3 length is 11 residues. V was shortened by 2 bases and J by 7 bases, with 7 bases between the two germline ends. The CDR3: CASSFNREQYF. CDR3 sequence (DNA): TGTGCCAGCAGCTTTAACAGGGAGCAGTACTTC.

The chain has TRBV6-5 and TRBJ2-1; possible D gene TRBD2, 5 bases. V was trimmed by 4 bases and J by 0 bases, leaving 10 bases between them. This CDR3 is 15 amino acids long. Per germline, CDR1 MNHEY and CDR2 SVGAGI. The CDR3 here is CASSFDYASYNEQFF. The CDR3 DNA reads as TGTGCCAGCAGTTTTGACTACGCCTCCTACAATGAGCAGTTCTTC.

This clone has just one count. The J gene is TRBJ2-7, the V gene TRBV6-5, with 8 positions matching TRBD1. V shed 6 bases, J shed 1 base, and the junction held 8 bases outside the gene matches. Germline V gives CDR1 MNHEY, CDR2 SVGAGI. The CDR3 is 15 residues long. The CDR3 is CASSRGQGWSYEQYF. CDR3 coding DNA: TGTGCCAGCAGCCGAGGACAGGGTTGGTCCTACGAGCAGTACTTC.

The CDR3: CAISESTLNTGELFF. The CDR3, as DNA: TGTGCCATCAGTGAGTCCACTCTGAACACCGGGGAGCTGTTTTTT. The rearrangement joins TRBV10-3 to TRBJ2-2, with D unclear. The CDR3 runs to 15 residues. Germline V gene lookup returns CDR1 ENHRY and CDR2 SYGVKD. The V gene lost 0 bases and the J gene lost 1 base, with 6 bases spanning the gap.

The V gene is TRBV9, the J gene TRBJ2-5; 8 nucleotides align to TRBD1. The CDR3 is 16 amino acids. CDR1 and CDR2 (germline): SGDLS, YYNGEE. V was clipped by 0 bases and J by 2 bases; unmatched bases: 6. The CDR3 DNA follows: TGTGCCAGCAGCGTAGGCCCGACAGGGGTTCAAGAGACCCAGTACTTC. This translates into CASSVGPTGVQETQYF.

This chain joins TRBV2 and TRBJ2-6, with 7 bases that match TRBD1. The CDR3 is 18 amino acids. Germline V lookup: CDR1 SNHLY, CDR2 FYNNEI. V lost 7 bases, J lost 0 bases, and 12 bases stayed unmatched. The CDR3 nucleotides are TGTGCCAGCACCGAACACAGGGGACAGAGCTCTGGGGCCAACGTCCTGACTTTC. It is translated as CASTEHRGQSSGANVLTF.

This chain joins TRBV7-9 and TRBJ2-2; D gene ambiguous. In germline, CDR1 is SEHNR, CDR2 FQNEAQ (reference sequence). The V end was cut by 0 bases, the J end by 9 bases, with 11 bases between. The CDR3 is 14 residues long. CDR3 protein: CASSLALGVRELFF. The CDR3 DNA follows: TGTGCCAGCAGCTTAGCTCTGGGCGTACGGGAGCTGTTTTTT.

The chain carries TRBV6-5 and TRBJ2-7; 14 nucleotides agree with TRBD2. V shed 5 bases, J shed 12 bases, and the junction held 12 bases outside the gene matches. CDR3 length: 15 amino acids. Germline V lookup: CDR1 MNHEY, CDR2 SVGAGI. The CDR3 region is CASSPTMTSGRAGYF. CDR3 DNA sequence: TGTGCCAGCAGTCCCACCATGACTAGCGGGAGGGCCGGGTACTTC.

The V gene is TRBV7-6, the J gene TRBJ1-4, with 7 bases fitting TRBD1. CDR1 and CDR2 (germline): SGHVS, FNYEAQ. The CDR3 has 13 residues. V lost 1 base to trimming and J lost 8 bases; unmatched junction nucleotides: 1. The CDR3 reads CASSLGGGEKLFF. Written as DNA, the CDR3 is TGTGCCAGCAGCTTAGGAGGGGGCGAAAAACTGTTTTTT. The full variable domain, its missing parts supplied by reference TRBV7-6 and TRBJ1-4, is GAGVSQSPRYKVTKRGQDVALRCDPISGHVSLYWYRQALGQGPEFLTYFNYEAQQDKSGLPNDRFSAERPEGSISTLTIQRTEQRDSAMYRCASSLGGGEKLFFGSGTQLSVL.

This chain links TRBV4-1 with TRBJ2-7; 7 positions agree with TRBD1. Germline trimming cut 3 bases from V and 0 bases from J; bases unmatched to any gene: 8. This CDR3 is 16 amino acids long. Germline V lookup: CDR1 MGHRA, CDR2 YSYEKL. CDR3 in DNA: TGCGCCAGCAGCCATGACGGACAGGCCGACTCCTACGAGCAGTACTTC. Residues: CASSHDGQADSYEQYF.

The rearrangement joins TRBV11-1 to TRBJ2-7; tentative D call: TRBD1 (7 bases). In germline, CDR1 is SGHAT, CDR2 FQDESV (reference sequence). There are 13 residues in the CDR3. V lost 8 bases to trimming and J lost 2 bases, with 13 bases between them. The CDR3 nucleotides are TGTGCCAGCGGAGGGCAGGGGGCCTACGAGCAGTACTTC. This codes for CASGGQGAYEQYF.

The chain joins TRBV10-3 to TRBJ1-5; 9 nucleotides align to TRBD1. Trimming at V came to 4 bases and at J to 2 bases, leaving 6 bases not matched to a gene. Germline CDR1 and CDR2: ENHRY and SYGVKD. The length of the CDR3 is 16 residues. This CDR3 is CAISATGGIGNQPQHF. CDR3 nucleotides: TGTGCCATCAGTGCAACAGGGGGCATTGGCAATCAGCCCCAGCATTTT.

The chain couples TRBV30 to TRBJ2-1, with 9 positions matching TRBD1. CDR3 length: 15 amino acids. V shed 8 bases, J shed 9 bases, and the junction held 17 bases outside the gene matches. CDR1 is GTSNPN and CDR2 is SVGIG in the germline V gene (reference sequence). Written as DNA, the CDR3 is TGTGCCGGGGGAAGAGGGACAGGGCGTGAGGGTGAGCAGTTCTTC. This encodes CAGGRGTGREGEQFF.

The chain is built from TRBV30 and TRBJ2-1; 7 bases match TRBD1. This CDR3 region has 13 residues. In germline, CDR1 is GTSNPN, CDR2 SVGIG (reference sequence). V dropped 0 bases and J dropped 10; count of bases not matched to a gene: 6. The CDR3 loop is CAWSVGTDSEQFF. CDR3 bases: TGTGCCTGGAGTGTAGGGACAGATTCCGAGCAGTTCTTC.

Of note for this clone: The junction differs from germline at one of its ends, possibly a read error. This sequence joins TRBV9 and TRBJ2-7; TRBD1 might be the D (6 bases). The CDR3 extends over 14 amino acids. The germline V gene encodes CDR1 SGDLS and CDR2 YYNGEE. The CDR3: CASSPGTTIYGQYF. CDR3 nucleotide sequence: TGTGCCAGCAGCCCCGGGACAACAATCTACGGGCAGTACTTC.

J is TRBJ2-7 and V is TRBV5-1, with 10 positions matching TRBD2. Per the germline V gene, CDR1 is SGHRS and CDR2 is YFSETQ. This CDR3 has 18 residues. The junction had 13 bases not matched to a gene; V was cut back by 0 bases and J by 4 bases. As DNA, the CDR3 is TGCGCCAGCAGCTTGGTTGGGGGGGGGACTAGCGATGGATACGAGCAGTACTTC. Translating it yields CASSLVGGGTSDGYEQYF.